What follows are 24 T cell receptor beta chains derived from one specimen sequenced in a study of CXCR3-negative and CXCR3-positive naive CD8 T cells. 5' RACE that incorporated UMI labels was used to prepare the TRB cDNA libraries. With the 5' RACE reads reprocessed, TCRdb shows one record per CDR3 protein and no DNA. The table lists roughly 55,000 distinct CDR3 sequences. Study-level findings and limits: Researchers report that CXCR3-positive naive cells carry more hydrophobic TRB CDR3s than CXCR3-negative naive cells.

No antigen has been assigned to these receptors. The source material was naive CXCR3+ CD8+ T cells from blood. Regarding subset: CD45RO-CCR7+CD27+CD95- naive CD8+ T cells expressing CXCR3 (TNR3+). Receptors originate from a human donor in good health. Some clones in this sample may be carry-over from other donors' samples.

This chain uses TRBV3-2 with TRBJ2-3; TCRdb returns TRBD1, unconfirmable since there is no DNA. TRBV3-2 is a pseudogene locus. The CDR3 is 15 amino acids. CDR3: CASSRGQGAADTQYF.

V usage is TRBV5-8 and J usage is TRBJ1-5; TCRdb selects TRBD1, and the lack of DNA leaves this call unchecked. CDR3 length: 15 amino acids. Germline values: CDR1 SGHTS, CDR2 YDEGEE. This chain's CDR3 is CASSPGGAGNQPQHF.

This sequence joins TRBV7-3 and TRBJ1-6. CDR1 and CDR2 from the germline V gene are SGHTA and FQGTGA. The CDR3 length is 14 residues. The CDR3 loop is CASSLAIGNSPLHF.

The rearrangement links TRBV29-1 to TRBJ1-2; TCRdb selects TRBD1, and the lack of DNA leaves this call unchecked. The germline V gene encodes CDR1 SQVTM and CDR2 ANQGSEA. The CDR3 runs to 16 residues. CDR3 residues: CSVENPKDREDYGYTF. The full variable domain, in which reference TRBV29-1 and TRBJ1-2 provide the parts outside the CDR3, is SAVISQKPSRDICQRGTSLTIQCQVDSQVTMMFWYRQQPGQSLTLIATANQGSEATYESGFVIDKFPISRPNLTFSTLTVSNMSPEDSSIYLCSVENPKDREDYGYTFGSGTRLTVV.

The chain joins TRBV11-2 to TRBJ1-1. Germline CDR1 SGHAT, CDR2 FQNNGV. The CDR3 loop spans 12 amino acids. The CDR3 spells CASSPMNTEAFF. Complete variable domain (other parts from reference TRBV11-2 and TRBJ1-1): EAGVAQSPRYKIIEKRQSVAFWCNPISGHATLYWYQQILGQGPKLLIQFQNNGVVDDSQLPKDRFSAERLKGVDSTLKIQPAKLEDSAVYLCASSPMNTEAFFGQGTRLTVV.

The V call is TRBV3-1, the J call TRBJ2-7; TCRdb gives TRBD1 as the D gene, but with no DNA this cannot be confirmed. Per germline, CDR1 LGHDT and CDR2 YNNKEL (reference sequence). The CDR3 covers 14 residues. The CDR3: CASSHRTGAYEQYF.

The chain employs TRBV7-2 and TRBJ1-1. This CDR3 is 14 amino acids long. Germline V gene data show CDR1 as SGHTA and CDR2 as FQGNSA. The CDR3 loop reads CASSVHQGGTEAFF.

The chain has TRBV25-1 and TRBJ2-1; TCRdb names TRBD2, which stays unverified in the absence of DNA. CDR3 size: 15 residues. CDR1 MGHDK and CDR2 SYGVNS come from the germline V gene. The CDR3 region is CASSDGGGHHNEQFF.

The chain carries TRBV19 and TRBJ2-7. Germline CDR1 and CDR2: LNHDA and SQIVND (reference sequence). This CDR3 comprises 13 residues. The chain's CDR3 is CASSKTASYEQYF.

The chain uses TRBV5-1 and TRBJ1-2; TCRdb designates TRBD1, a call that cannot be tested without DNA. Germline-derived CDR1 and CDR2 are SGHRS and YFSETQ. The CDR3 extends over 16 amino acids. The CDR3 loop reads CAISSRGGQELNGYTF.

V usage is TRBV12-3 or TRBV12-4 and J usage is TRBJ1-5; TCRdb's D call, TRBD1, is unchecked because there is no DNA. The CDR3 is 15 amino acids. The CDR3 here is CASSPWDVGNQPQHF.

The J gene is TRBJ1-1, the V gene TRBV29-1. The V gene's germline CDR1 is SQVTM and CDR2 ANQGSEA. The CDR3 has 12 amino acids. The CDR3 loop reads CSVLDLNTEAFF.

The chain employs TRBV29-1 and TRBJ1-1. CDR1 is SQVTM and CDR2 is ANQGSEA in the germline V gene. This CDR3 has 11 amino acids. The CDR3 spells CSVSPNTEAFF.

The chain couples TRBV19 to TRBJ1-1; TCRdb picks TRBD1, but there is no DNA to check that call. Germline CDR1 is LNHDA and CDR2 is SQIVND (reference sequence). There are 13 residues in the CDR3. This CDR3 is CASSMTGLGEAFF.

The chain is built from TRBV28 and TRBJ1-1; lacking DNA, the TRBD1 call made by TCRdb goes unchecked. Germline loops: CDR1 MDHEN, CDR2 SYDVKM. The CDR3 is made up of 16 amino acids. The CDR3 here is CASSSTGEVMNTEAFF.

V gene TRBV15 combines with J gene TRBJ2-1. CDR3 size: 17 residues. The germline V gene has CDR1 LNHNV and CDR2 YYDKDF (reference sequence). CDR3 sequence: CATSSRDGIASPIGQFF.

The chain carries TRBV7-9 and TRBJ2-7; TCRdb gives TRBD1 as the D gene, but with no DNA this cannot be confirmed. The germline gives CDR1 SEHNR, CDR2 FQNEAQ (reference sequence). This CDR3 has 16 amino acids. The chain's CDR3 is CASSFQGAQRSYEQYF.

The CDR3 sequence: CASSQGLGYNEQFF. The V gene is TRBV14, the J gene TRBJ2-1. Looked up from germline, CDR1 is SGHDN and CDR2 is FVKESK. The CDR3 extends over 14 amino acids.

By frequency, this clonotype is medium-sized. This chain links TRBV24-1 with TRBJ2-1; TCRdb proposes TRBD1, but this gene call is untestable without DNA. The CDR3 has 17 residues. Looked up from germline, CDR1 is KGHDR and CDR2 is SFDVKD. The CDR3 is CATSDPRTALSYNEQFF.

V is TRBV4-3 and J is TRBJ2-7. The CDR3 contains 16 residues. CDR1 is LGHNA and CDR2 is YSLEER in the germline V gene. The CDR3: CASSQAVVGSGYEQYF.

The V call is TRBV7-3, the J call TRBJ2-3; TCRdb selects TRBD2, and the lack of DNA leaves this call unchecked. Germline CDR1 reads SGHTA; CDR2 reads FQGTGA. This CDR3 has 15 residues. CDR3 sequence: CASSLPGGPGDTQYF.

This chain links TRBV7-2 with TRBJ2-7; TCRdb's assignment of TRBD1 cannot be checked, as there is no DNA. Germline loops: CDR1 SGHTA, CDR2 FQGNSA. This CDR3 contains 17 residues. This CDR3 is CASSPLLVAGASYEQYF.

The genes are TRBV7-9 and TRBJ2-2. The CDR3 is 12 amino acids. In germline, CDR1 is SEHNR, CDR2 FQNEAQ (reference sequence). CDR3 loop: CASWRNTGELFF.

The rearrangement uses TRBV10-2 and TRBJ2-1; TCRdb indicates TRBD1, and absent DNA this call remains unverified. Germline-derived CDR1 and CDR2 are WSHSY and SAAADI. CDR3 length: 13 residues. The CDR3 reads CASRGGDYNEQFF.